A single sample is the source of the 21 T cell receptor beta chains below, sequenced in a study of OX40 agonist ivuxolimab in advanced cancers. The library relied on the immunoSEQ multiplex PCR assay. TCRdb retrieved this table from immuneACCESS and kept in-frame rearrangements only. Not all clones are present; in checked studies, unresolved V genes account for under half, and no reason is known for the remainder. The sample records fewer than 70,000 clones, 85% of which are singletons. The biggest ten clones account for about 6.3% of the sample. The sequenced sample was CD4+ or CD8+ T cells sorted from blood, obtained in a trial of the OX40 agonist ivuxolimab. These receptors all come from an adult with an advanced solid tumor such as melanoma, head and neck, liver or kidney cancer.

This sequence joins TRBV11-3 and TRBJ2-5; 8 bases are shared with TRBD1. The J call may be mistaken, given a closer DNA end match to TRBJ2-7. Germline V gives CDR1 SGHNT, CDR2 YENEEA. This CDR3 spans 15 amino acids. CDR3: CASSPLGQGRLEQYF. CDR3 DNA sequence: TGTGCCAGCAGCCCCCTCGGACAGGGACGGCTCGAGCAGTACTTC.

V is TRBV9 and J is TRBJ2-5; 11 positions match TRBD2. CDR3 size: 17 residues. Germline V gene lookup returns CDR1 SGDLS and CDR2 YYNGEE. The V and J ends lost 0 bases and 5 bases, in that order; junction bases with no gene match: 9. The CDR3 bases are TGTGCCAGCAGCGTAGATGTAGCGGGAGGGCCATGGGAGACCCAGTACTTC. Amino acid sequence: CASSVDVAGGPWETQYF.

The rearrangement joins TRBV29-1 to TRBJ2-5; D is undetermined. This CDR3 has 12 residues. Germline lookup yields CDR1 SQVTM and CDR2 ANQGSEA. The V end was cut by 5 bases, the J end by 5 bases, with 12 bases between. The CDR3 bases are TGCAGCGTTACGACTGACCTGGAGACCCAGTACTTC. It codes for CSVTTDLETQYF.

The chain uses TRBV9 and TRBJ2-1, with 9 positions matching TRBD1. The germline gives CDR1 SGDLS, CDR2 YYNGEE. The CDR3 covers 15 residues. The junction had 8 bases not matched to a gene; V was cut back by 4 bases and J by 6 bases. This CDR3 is CASSPWGTGSNEQFF. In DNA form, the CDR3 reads TGTGCCAGCAGCCCCTGGGGGACAGGGTCCAATGAGCAGTTCTTC.

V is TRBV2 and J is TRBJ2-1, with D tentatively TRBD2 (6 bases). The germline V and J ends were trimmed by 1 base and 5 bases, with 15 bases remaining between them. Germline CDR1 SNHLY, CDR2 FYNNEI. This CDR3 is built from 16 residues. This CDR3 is CASSEGLGTPNNEQFF. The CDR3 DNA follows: TGTGCCAGCAGTGAAGGTCTCGGGACTCCCAACAATGAGCAGTTCTTC.

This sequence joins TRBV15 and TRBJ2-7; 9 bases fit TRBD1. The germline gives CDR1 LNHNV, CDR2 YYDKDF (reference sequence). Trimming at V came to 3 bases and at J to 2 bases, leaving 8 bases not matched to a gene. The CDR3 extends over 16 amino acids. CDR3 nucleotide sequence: TGTGCCACCAGCAGCGGATACAGGGGGCTAACCTACGAGCAGTACTTC. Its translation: CATSSGYRGLTYEQYF.

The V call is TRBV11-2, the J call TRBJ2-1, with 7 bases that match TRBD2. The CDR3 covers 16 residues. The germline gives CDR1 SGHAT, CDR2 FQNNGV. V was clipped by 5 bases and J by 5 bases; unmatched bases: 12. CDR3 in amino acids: CASSRSLAATHNEQFF. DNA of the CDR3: TGTGCCAGCAGCCGCTCCCTAGCGGCCACTCACAATGAGCAGTTCTTC.

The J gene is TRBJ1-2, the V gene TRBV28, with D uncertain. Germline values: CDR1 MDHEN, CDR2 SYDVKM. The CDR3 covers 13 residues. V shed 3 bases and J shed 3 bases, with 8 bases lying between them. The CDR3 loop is CASSLWADYGYTF. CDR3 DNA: TGTGCCAGCAGTTTGTGGGCGGACTATGGCTACACCTTC.

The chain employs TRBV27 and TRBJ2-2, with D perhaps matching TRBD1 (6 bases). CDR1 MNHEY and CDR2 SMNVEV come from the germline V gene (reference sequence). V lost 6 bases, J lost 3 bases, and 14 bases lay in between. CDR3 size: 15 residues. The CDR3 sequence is CASSPSQGHTGELFF. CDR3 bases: TGTGCCAGCAGCCCTTCCCAGGGGCACACCGGGGAGCTGTTTTTT.

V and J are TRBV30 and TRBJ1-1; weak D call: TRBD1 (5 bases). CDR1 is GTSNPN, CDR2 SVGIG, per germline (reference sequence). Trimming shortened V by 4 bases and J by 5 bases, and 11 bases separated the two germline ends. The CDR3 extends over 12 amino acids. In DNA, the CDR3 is TGTGCCTGGAAGACAGCGGGGACTGAAGCTTTCTTT. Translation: CAWKTAGTEAFF.

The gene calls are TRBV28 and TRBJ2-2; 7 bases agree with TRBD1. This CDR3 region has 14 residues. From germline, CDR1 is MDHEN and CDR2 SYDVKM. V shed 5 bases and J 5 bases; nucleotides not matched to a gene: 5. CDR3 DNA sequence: TGTGCCAGCAGTGAACAACAGGGGACCGGGGAGCTGTTTTTT. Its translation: CASSEQQGTGELFF. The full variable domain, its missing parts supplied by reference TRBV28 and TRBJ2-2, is DVKVTQSSRYLVKRTGEKVFLECVQDMDHENMFWYRQDPGLGLRLIYFSYDVKMKEKGDIPEGYSVSREKKERFSLILESASTNQTSMYLCASSEQQGTGELFFGEGSRLTVL.

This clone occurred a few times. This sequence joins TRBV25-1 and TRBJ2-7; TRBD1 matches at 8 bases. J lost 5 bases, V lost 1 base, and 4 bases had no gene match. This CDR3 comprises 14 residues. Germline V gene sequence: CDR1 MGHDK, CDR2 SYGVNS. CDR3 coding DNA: TGTGCCAGCAGTGAATTGGACAGGGCGAACGAGCAGTACTTC. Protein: CASSELDRANEQYF.

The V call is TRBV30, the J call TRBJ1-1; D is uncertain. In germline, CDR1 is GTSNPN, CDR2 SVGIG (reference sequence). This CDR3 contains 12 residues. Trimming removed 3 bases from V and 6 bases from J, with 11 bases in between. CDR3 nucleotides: TGTGCCTGGAGCGCTGGACGGGCTGAAGCTTTCTTT. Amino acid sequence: CAWSAGRAEAFF.

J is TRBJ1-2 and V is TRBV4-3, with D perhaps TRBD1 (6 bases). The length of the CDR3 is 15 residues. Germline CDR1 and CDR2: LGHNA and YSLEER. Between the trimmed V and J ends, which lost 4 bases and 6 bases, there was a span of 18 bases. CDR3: CASSLAPLGANGYTF. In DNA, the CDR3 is TGCGCCAGCAGCCTTGCGCCTCTGGGGGCTAATGGCTACACCTTC.

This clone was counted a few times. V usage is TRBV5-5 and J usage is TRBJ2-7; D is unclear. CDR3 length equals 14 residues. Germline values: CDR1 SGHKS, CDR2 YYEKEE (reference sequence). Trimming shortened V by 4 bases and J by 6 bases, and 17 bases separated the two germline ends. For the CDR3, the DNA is TGTGCCAGCAGCCTCGCGGACCCTACGTCCGAGCAGTACTTC. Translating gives CASSLADPTSEQYF.

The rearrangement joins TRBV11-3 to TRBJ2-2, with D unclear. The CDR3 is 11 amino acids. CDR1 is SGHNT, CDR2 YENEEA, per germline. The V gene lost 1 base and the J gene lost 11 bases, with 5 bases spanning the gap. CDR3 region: CASSLGAELFF. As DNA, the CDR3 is TGTGCCAGCAGCTTAGGAGCCGAGCTGTTTTTT.

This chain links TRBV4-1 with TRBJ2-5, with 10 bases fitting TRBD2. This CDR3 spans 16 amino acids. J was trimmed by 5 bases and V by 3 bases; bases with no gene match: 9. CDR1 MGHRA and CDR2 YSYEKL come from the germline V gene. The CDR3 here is CASSQLVAGGRETQYF. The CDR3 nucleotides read TGCGCCAGCAGCCAGTTGGTAGCGGGGGGCCGGGAGACCCAGTACTTC.

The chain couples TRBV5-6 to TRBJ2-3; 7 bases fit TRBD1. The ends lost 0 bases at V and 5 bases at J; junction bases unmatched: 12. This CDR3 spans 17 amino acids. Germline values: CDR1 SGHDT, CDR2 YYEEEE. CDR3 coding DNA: TGTGCCAGCAGCTTGGCGCGGGCAAGGGGGCTAGTAGATACGCAGTATTTT. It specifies CASSLARARGLVDTQYF.

This CDR3 is CASSDQGVLGNQPQHF. Here the CDR3 DNA reads TGTGCCAGCAGTGACCAGGGGGTTTTAGGCAATCAGCCCCAGCATTTT. The J gene is TRBJ1-5, the V gene TRBV6-1, with TRBD1 identical over 7 bases. Germline V gene sequence: CDR1 MNHNS, CDR2 SASEGT. The CDR3 covers 16 residues. Trimming took 3 bases from V and 2 from J; bases not matched to a gene: 7.

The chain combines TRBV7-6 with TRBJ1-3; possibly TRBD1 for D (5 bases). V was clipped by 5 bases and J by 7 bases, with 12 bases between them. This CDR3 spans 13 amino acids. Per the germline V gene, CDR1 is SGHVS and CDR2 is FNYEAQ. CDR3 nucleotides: TGTGCCAGCAGCCAGGGTAGCTACAACACCATATATTTT. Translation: CASSQGSYNTIYF. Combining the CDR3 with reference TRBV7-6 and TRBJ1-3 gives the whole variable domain GAGVSQSPRYKVTKRGQDVALRCDPISGHVSLYWYRQALGQGPEFLTYFNYEAQQDKSGLPNDRFSAERPEGSISTLTIQRTEQRDSAMYRCASSQGSYNTIYFGEGSWLTVV.

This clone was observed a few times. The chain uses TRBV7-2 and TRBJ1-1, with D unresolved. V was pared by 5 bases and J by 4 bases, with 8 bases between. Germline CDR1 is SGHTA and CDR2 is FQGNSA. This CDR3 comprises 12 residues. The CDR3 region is CASSLVRTEAFF. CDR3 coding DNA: TGTGCCAGCAGCCTGGTCCGCACTGAAGCTTTCTTT.